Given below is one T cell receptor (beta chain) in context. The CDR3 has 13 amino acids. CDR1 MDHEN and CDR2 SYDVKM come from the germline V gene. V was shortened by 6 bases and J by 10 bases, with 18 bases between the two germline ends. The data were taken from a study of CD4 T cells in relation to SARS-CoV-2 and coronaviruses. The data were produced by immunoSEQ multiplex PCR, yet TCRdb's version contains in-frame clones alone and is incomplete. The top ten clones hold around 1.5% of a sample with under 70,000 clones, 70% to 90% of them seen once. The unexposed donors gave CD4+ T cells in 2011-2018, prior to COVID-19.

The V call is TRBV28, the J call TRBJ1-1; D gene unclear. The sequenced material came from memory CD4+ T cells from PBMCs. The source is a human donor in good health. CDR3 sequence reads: CASSLVGGLTAFF. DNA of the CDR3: TGTGCCAGCAGCCTCGTAGGTGGTCTCACAGCTTTCTTT.